This T cell receptor (beta chain) was recorded in a study of blood T cell repertoires in COVID-19. Assay used: immunoSEQ multiplex PCR; TCRdb lists only in-frame clones, some missing. The repertoire holds around 380,000 clones, with more than 65% as singletons. This clone has more than one count but fewer than ten. The CDR3 consists of 16 residues. Trimming stripped 2 bases from V and 5 bases from J, with 18 bases between. CDR1 and CDR2 from the germline V gene are LNHNV and YYDKDF (reference sequence). The receptor comes from a human donor with acute or convalescent COVID-19. The donor label of this sample is uncertain. Sequenced material: peripheral blood. The rearrangement uses TRBV15 and TRBJ1-2; no reliable D call. The CDR3 nucleotides are TGTGCCACCAGCAGAAGGGAGGCCACAAAACGTTATGGCTACACCTTC. Translation: CATSRREATKRYGYTF.